Shown below are 10 T cell receptor beta chains from a single sample sequenced in a study of cytomegalovirus exposure and HLA in healthy donors. PCR involved 60 Vbeta and 13 Jbeta primers. Data came from immunoSEQ multiplex PCR; TCRdb stores just in-frame clones and leaves some out. The listing records 100,000 or so clones. The source material was PBMCs. These receptors were taken from a woman in her twenties or thirties in good health and CMV-seronegative.

In DNA form, the CDR3 reads TGTGCCAGCAGCTTGGCCGGGGGGGCTCGTACAGATACGCAGTATTTT. Protein product: CASSLAGGARTDTQYF. This chain uses TRBV5-4 with TRBJ2-3, with 8 bases matching TRBD2. Trimming at V came to 0 bases and at J to 3 bases, leaving 6 bases not matched to a gene. CDR3 length: 16 amino acids. Germline lookup yields CDR1 SGHNT and CDR2 YYREEE (reference sequence).

As DNA, the CDR3 is TGCGCCAGCAGCCGGGCGGGGGGATACTGGTCGGATGGCTACACCTTC. It translates to CASSRAGGYWSDGYTF. This rearrangement joins TRBV4-1 to TRBJ1-2; tentative D call: TRBD1 (5 bases). CDR1 MGHRA and CDR2 YSYEKL come from the germline V gene. The CDR3 is 16 amino acids. V was cut by 4 bases and J by 6 bases, with 21 bases left in between.

The CDR3 coding sequence is TGTGCCAGCAGTTTCACACAGGGGTTCTTAGTGCAGCCCCAGCATTTT. As protein: CASSFTQGFLVQPQHF. The rearrangement uses TRBV28 and TRBJ1-5, with 7 bases fitting TRBD1. The CDR3 is made up of 16 amino acids. Germline loops: CDR1 MDHEN, CDR2 SYDVKM. Trimming cost V 3 bases and J 7 bases; bases outside gene matches: 12.

The V call is TRBV6-5, the J call TRBJ2-7, with D perhaps TRBD1 (6 bases). The CDR3 sequence is 12 residues long. Germline V lookup: CDR1 MNHEY, CDR2 SVGAGI. V was pared by 10 bases and J by 2 bases, with 12 bases between. CDR3 nucleotide sequence: TGTGCCACCCAGGGGCCAACCTACGAGCAGTACTTC. This encodes CATQGPTYEQYF.

The chain links TRBV9 to TRBJ1-4, with D possibly matching TRBD1 (6 bases). Germline CDR1 reads SGDLS; CDR2 reads YYNGEE. V gave up 2 bases and J gave up 7 bases, with 15 bases separating them. The CDR3 contains 15 residues. The chain's CDR3 is CASSVGGGQGEKLFF. The CDR3 region has the DNA TGTGCCAGCAGCGTTGGGGGGGGGCAAGGTGAAAAACTGTTTTTT.

Of note for this clone: Other DNA sequences in the sample encode the same CDR3. The chain carries TRBV19 and TRBJ2-2; 9 bases align to TRBD1. CDR3 length: 16 amino acids. CDR1 and CDR2 (germline): LNHDA, SQIVND (reference sequence). Losses at the gene ends were 6 bases for V and 5 bases for J; bases not matched to a gene: 10. CDR3 amino acids: CASSKIPGQGTGELFF. CDR3 bases: TGTGCCAGTAGCAAGATCCCGGGACAGGGAACCGGGGAGCTGTTTTTT. The full variable domain, its missing parts supplied by reference TRBV19 and TRBJ2-2, is DGGITQSPKYLFRKEGQNVTLSCEQNLNHDAMYWYRQDPGQGLRLIYYSQIVNDFQKGDIAEGYSVSREKKESFPLTVTSAQKNPTAFYLCASSKIPGQGTGELFFGEGSRLTVL.

The rearrangement joins TRBV9 to TRBJ2-1, with D possibly TRBD2 on 6 matching bases. The CDR3 is 15 residues long. V was clipped by 4 bases and J by 0 bases, with 11 bases between them. Germline lookup yields CDR1 SGDLS and CDR2 YYNGEE. CDR3 bases: TGTGCCAGCAGCCCCAGCGGGCGCTCCTACAATGAGCAGTTCTTC. Translation gives CASSPSGRSYNEQFF.

The V and J genes are TRBV9 and TRBJ2-1; 7 nucleotides agree with TRBD2. Germline CDR1 and CDR2: SGDLS and YYNGEE. This CDR3 is built from 16 residues. J lost 6 bases, V lost 3 bases, and 12 bases had no gene match. As DNA, the CDR3 is TGTGCCAGCAGCGGGGGAGTGGGAGGGAGGCGCAATGAGCAGTTCTTC. It specifies CASSGGVGGRRNEQFF.

The chain uses TRBV7-2 and TRBJ2-7, with TRBD2 matching 7 bases. CDR1 is SGHTA, CDR2 FQGNSA, per germline. CDR3 size: 13 residues. J was trimmed by 5 bases and V by 3 bases; bases with no gene match: 4. The chain's CDR3 is CASSLGGRNEQYF. CDR3 DNA: TGTGCCAGCAGCTTGGGGGGGAGGAACGAGCAGTACTTC.

V usage is TRBV9 and J usage is TRBJ1-3; no reliable D call. Germline assignment: CDR1 SGDLS and CDR2 YYNGEE. Deletions cut 0 bases from V and 2 bases from J, with 6 bases between. The CDR3 has 14 amino acids. The CDR3 here is CASSVGEAGNTIYF. The CDR3 coding sequence is TGTGCCAGCAGCGTAGGGGAGGCTGGAAACACCATATATTTT.